Below are 11 T cell receptor beta chains sequenced from a single sample in a study of blood T cell repertoires in COVID-19. Sequenced by immunoSEQ multiplex PCR; TCRdb stores in-frame clones only, minus some. The repertoire holds 70,000 to 100,000 clones, approximately 86% seen once, with 1.2% in the top ten. The sequenced sample consisted of peripheral blood. These receptors were taken from an elderly man with active or convalescent COVID-19.

The chain combines TRBV13 with TRBJ1-5; 10 bases line up with TRBD1. Germline values: CDR1 PRHDT, CDR2 FYEKMQ (reference sequence). J was trimmed by 4 bases and V by 4 bases; bases with no gene match: 4. This CDR3 region has 15 residues. The CDR3 is CASSYGQGGNQPQHF. CDR3 bases: TGTGCCAGCAGCTACGGACAGGGGGGAAATCAGCCCCAGCATTTT.

V gene TRBV7-6 combines with J gene TRBJ2-7, with TRBD2 identical over 9 bases. This CDR3 is 15 amino acids long. CDR1 SGHVS and CDR2 FNYEAQ come from the germline V gene. J was trimmed by 3 bases and V by 3 bases; bases with no gene match: 6. The DNA of the CDR3 is TGTGCCAGCAGCTTTGCCCCTAGCGGGAACTACGAGCAGTACTTC. Translated: CASSFAPSGNYEQYF.

This clone has a single count. The CDR3 sequence is CASSSYQPASGAKNIQYF. For the CDR3, the DNA is TGTGCCAGCAGCTCCTACCAACCGGCTTCAGGGGCCAAAAACATTCAGTACTTC. The V and J genes are TRBV7-2 and TRBJ2-4; D is perhaps TRBD1 (5 bases). The CDR3 loop spans 18 amino acids. V was shortened by 4 bases and J by 1 base, with 20 bases between the two germline ends. Germline values: CDR1 SGHTA, CDR2 FQGNSA.

The chain combines TRBV6-4 with TRBJ2-7; TRBD2 agrees at 8 bases. This CDR3 contains 17 residues. After removal of 0 bases from V and 4 bases from J, the junction contained 11 bases not matched to a gene. CDR1 is MRHNA and CDR2 is SNTAGT in the germline V gene. The CDR3 DNA sequence: TGTGCCAGCAGTGACTCGCCTGAGCGGGAGCGTATTTACGAGCAGTACTTC. Translated, it gives CASSDSPERERIYEQYF.

This sequence joins TRBV21-1 and TRBJ2-7; the listed D gene, TRBD1, was not tested against the DNA. TRBV21-1 is a pseudogene segment. This CDR3 has 14 residues. The DNA for the CDR3 is TGTGCCAGCAGCATTAGACAGGGCCCCCACGAGCAGTACTTC. Amino acid sequence: CASSIRQGPHEQYF.

This clone turned up a few times. The chain couples TRBV6-6 to TRBJ2-3; 7 bases fit TRBD2. V was pared by 5 bases and J by 0 bases, with 17 bases of the junction left unmatched. Germline V gene data show CDR1 as MNHNY and CDR2 as SVGAGI (reference sequence). The CDR3 covers 19 residues. The CDR3 region is CASSLPRSGTGLSTDTQYF. The CDR3 nucleotides read TGTGCCAGCAGTCTCCCCAGGAGCGGGACCGGGCTAAGCACAGATACGCAGTATTTT.

The J gene is TRBJ1-5, the V gene TRBV15; D gene ambiguous. Trimming took 1 base from V and 5 from J, leaving 15 bases between them. The germline gives CDR1 LNHNV, CDR2 YYDKDF (reference sequence). The length of the CDR3 is 16 residues. The CDR3 bases are TGTGCCACCAGCAGAGGAGAGGCCGGTGAGGATCAGCCCCAGCATTTT. Translating gives CATSRGEAGEDQPQHF.

This clone was seen only a few times. The chain recombines TRBV7-9 with TRBJ2-7; TRBD2 is a possible D gene (6 bases). CDR3 length: 16 amino acids. V shed 5 bases and J shed 0 bases, with 17 bases lying between them. Per the germline V gene, CDR1 is SEHNR and CDR2 is FQNEAQ (reference sequence). CDR3 region: CASSPRASVTSYEQYF. In nucleotides, the CDR3 is TGTGCCAGCAGCCCGAGGGCTAGCGTCACCTCCTACGAGCAGTACTTC.

The table lists this clone with a count of one. CDR3 coding DNA: TGTGCCTGGACCCCCGGGGGGTCCGTGCGGGAAAAACTGTTTTTT. It is translated as CAWTPGGSVREKLFF. V gene TRBV30 combines with J gene TRBJ1-4; D is perhaps TRBD1 (5 bases). The CDR3 is made up of 15 amino acids. CDR1 is GTSNPN, CDR2 SVGIG, per germline (reference sequence). V was cut by 4 bases and J by 8 bases, with 20 bases left in between.

V and J are TRBV9 and TRBJ1-2, with D perhaps TRBD1 (6 bases). The germline V and J ends were trimmed by 4 bases and 0 bases, with 13 bases remaining between them. CDR3 length: 15 amino acids. CDR1 and CDR2 (germline): SGDLS, YYNGEE. The CDR3 bases are TGTGCCAGCAGCCCAACAGGGAATACTAACTATGGCTACACCTTC. Translated: CASSPTGNTNYGYTF.

This chain joins TRBV5-6 and TRBJ2-7; 12 bases match TRBD2. The V gene's germline CDR1 is SGHDT and CDR2 YYEEEE. The CDR3 sequence is 15 residues long. After removal of 4 bases from V and 2 bases from J, the junction contained 4 bases not matched to a gene. CDR3 coding DNA: TGTGCCAGCAGCAAACTAGCGGGAGGCACCTACGAGCAGTACTTC. This gives the protein CASSKLAGGTYEQYF.